These T cell receptor beta chains were read from a single sample in a study of blood T cell repertoires in COVID-19. Sequencing used immunoSEQ multiplex PCR; TCRdb keeps in-frame clones, though not all of them. The repertoire holds approximately 150,000 clones, with 84% as singletons. Sequencing was done on a sample of peripheral blood. These receptors originate from a human donor in a cohort sampled during active COVID-19. CDR3s include the opening cysteine and the closing phenylalanine or tryptophan. D genes are given only for firm matches. Where a row states a size, it is once, few, many or the class of an expanded clone; other rows omit it.

TRBJ2-4	17	NA	NA	TRBV13	CASSPINLETRGNIQYF	TGTGCCAGCAGCCCTATCAACCTAGAGACTAGGGGAAACATTCAGTACTTC
TRBJ2-3	14	NA	NA	TRBV7-7	CASSFDRYTDTQYF	TGTGCTAGCAGCTTCGACAGATACACAGATACGCAGTATTTT
TRBJ1-6	17	NA	NA	TRBV27	CASSFGQLSSYNSPLHF	TGTGCCAGCAGTTTTGGACAGCTGAGCTCCTATAATTCACCCCTCCACTTT
TRBJ1-1	16	TRBD1	NA	TRBV18	CASSPSGTGGYTEAFF	TGTGCCAGCTCACCCTCCGGGACAGGGGGATACACTGAAGCTTTCTTT
TRBJ2-5	12	NA	NA	TRBV3-1/TRBV3-2	CASSQEGGQSYF	TGTGCCAGCAGCCAGGAGGGAGGTCAGTCATACTTC
TRBJ2-2	14	TRBD2	NA	TRBV2	CASSWASGTGELFF	TGTGCCAGCAGTTGGGCTAGCGGGACCGGGGAGCTGTTTTTT
TRBJ1-5	18	TRBD1	NA	TRBV19	CASSSRQGVFFSNQPQHF	TGTGCCAGTAGTAGCCGACAGGGAGTATTCTTTAGCAATCAGCCCCAGCATTTT
TRBJ1-2	13	NA	NA	TRBV6-5	CASSYTGNYGYTF	TGTGCCAGCAGTTATACAGGGAACTATGGCTACACCTTC
TRBJ2-5	14	NA	NA	TRBV5-1	CASSLAGSAETQYF	TGCGCCAGCAGCTTGGCGGGGTCCGCGGAGACCCAGTACTTC
TRBJ1-5	16	TRBD1	NA	TRBV11-2	CASSLKLTGAGQPQHF	TGTGCCAGCAGCCTTAAACTCACAGGGGCGGGCCAGCCCCAGCATTTT
TRBJ2-7	15	TRBD1	NA	TRBV3-1/TRBV3-2	CASSLQGQSSYEQYF	TGTGCCAGCAGCCTACAGGGGCAGAGCTCCTACGAGCAGTACTTC
TRBJ2-2	14	TRBD1	few	TRBV3-1/TRBV3-2	CASRQGASTGELFF	TGTGCCAGCAGACAGGGGGCTTCCACCGGGGAGCTGTTTTTT